Listed below are T cell receptor beta chains from one sample, sequenced in a study of T-cell reconstitution after alpha-beta-depleted transplantation in children. A single record per CDR3 protein comes from TCRdb applying MiXCR to the PCR reads. The table shows about 310,000 distinct CDR3 sequences, with more than 20% occurring only once. This specimen was PBMCs, mostly from graft donor cells, taken 180 days after TCRalphabeta/CD19-depleted stem cell transplant. The receptors stem from a male patient aged 10 to 17 who had a stem cell transplant for acute lymphoblastic leukemia, so the T cells may come from the graft donor. Each CDR3 is given with its conserved first and last residue. Each record gives: J gene, D gene, clone size, V gene, CDR3 DNA, CDR3 protein. A D gene is named only where the DNA matches it firmly. Clone size is not always given. Where it is, it says once, few, many or a class for expanded clones.

j_gene: TRBJ2-7; d_gene: NA; abundance: NA; v_gene: TRBV6-5; CDR3nt: TGTGCCAGCAGTTATTTTCCCCCAAACAGGAACTCCTACGAGCAGTACTTC; CDR3aa: CASSYFPPNRNSYEQYF
j_gene: TRBJ2-3; d_gene: NA; abundance: NA; v_gene: TRBV27; CDR3nt: TGTGCCAGCAGTTTTCTAGGACAGCCTCTAGGAACTAGCACAGATACGCAGTATTTT; CDR3aa: CASSFLGQPLGTSTDTQYF
j_gene: TRBJ2-3; d_gene: NA; abundance: few; v_gene: TRBV9; CDR3nt: TGTGCCAGCAGCGGACGGAGGGCCCGGACAGATACGCAGTATTTT; CDR3aa: CASSGRRARTDTQYF
j_gene: TRBJ1-1; d_gene: NA; abundance: NA; v_gene: TRBV3-1; CDR3nt: TGTGCCAGCACCCTGGACGGGTCTGAAGCTTTCTTT; CDR3aa: CASTLDGSEAFF
j_gene: TRBJ1-1; d_gene: NA; abundance: few; v_gene: TRBV25-1; CDR3nt: TGTGCCAGTAGGGAAGGAGGTACTGAAGCTTTCTTT; CDR3aa: CASREGGTEAFF
j_gene: TRBJ2-5; d_gene: TRBD2; abundance: NA; v_gene: TRBV20-1; CDR3nt: TGCAGTGCTAAGATCAGCGGGAGAGGGGAGACCCAGTACTTC; CDR3aa: CSAKISGRGETQYF
j_gene: TRBJ1-1; d_gene: TRBD1; abundance: few; v_gene: TRBV4-1; CDR3nt: TGCGCCAGCAGCCAACCCGGACAGGGGGCGACTGAAGCTTTCTTT; CDR3aa: CASSQPGQGATEAFF
j_gene: TRBJ1-2; d_gene: TRBD1; abundance: many; v_gene: TRBV5-1; CDR3nt: TGCGCCAGCAGCTACCAAGATATGTGGGACAGAGGCTATGGCTACACCTTC; CDR3aa: CASSYQDMWDRGYGYTF
j_gene: TRBJ2-5; d_gene: NA; abundance: few; v_gene: TRBV12-3/TRBV12-4; CDR3nt: TGTGCCAGCAGTTTAGGGAGGGGTTACCAAGAGACCCAGTACTTC; CDR3aa: CASSLGRGYQETQYF
j_gene: TRBJ2-1; d_gene: NA; abundance: few; v_gene: TRBV5-1; CDR3nt: TGCGCCAGCAGCTTGGAGGTCGGAAGGTACAATGAGCAGTTCTTC; CDR3aa: CASSLEVGRYNEQFF
j_gene: TRBJ1-5; d_gene: NA; abundance: few; v_gene: TRBV18; CDR3nt: TGTGCCAGCTCACCGTCTAGGGTGGAGCCCCAGCATTTT; CDR3aa: CASSPSRVEPQHF
j_gene: TRBJ2-7; d_gene: NA; abundance: NA; v_gene: TRBV12-3/TRBV12-4; CDR3nt: TGTGCCAGCAGTCCCGAGAAGGGGCGCTCCTACGAGCAGTACTTC; CDR3aa: CASSPEKGRSYEQYF
j_gene: TRBJ2-4; d_gene: NA; abundance: NA; v_gene: TRBV18; CDR3nt: TGTGCCAGCTCACCTTCAGGAGGCAAAAACATTCAGTACTTC; CDR3aa: CASSPSGGKNIQYF
j_gene: TRBJ2-7; d_gene: TRBD1; abundance: NA; v_gene: TRBV10-3; CDR3nt: TGTGCCATCAGGGACAGGTCCTCCTACGAGCAGTACTTC; CDR3aa: CAIRDRSSYEQYF
j_gene: TRBJ2-1; d_gene: NA; abundance: NA; v_gene: TRBV5-5; CDR3nt: TGTGCCAGCAGCTTGGTGTGGACACTCGCCTACAATGAGCAGTTCTTC; CDR3aa: CASSLVWTLAYNEQFF
j_gene: TRBJ2-1; d_gene: TRBD2; abundance: many; v_gene: TRBV27; CDR3nt: TGTGCCAGCAGCTGGGGACTAGCGGGGTACAATGAGCAGTTCTTC; CDR3aa: CASSWGLAGYNEQFF
j_gene: TRBJ1-5; d_gene: NA; abundance: few; v_gene: TRBV4-1; CDR3nt: TGCGCCAGCAGCCAAGTAGGAATGACCAATCAGCCCCAGCATTTT; CDR3aa: CASSQVGMTNQPQHF